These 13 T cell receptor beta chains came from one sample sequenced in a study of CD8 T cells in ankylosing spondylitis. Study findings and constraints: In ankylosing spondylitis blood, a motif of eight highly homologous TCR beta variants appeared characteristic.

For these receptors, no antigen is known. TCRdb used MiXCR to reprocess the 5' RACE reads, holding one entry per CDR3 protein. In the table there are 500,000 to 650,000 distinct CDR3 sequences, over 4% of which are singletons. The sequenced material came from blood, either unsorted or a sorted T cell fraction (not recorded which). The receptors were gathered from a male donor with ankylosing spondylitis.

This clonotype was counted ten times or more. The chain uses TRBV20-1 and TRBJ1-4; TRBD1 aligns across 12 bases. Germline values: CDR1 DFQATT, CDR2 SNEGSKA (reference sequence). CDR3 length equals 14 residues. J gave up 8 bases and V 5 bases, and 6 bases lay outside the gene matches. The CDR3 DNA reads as TGCAGTGCTGAGACCGGGACAGGGGGCGAAAAACTGTTTTTT. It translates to CSAETGTGGEKLFF.

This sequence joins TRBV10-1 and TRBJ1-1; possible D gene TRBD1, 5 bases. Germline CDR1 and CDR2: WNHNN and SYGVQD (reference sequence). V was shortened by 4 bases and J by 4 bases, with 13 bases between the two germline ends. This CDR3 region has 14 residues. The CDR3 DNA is TGCGCCAGCAGTGGCAGGGTCCCCAGCACTGAAGCTTTCTTT. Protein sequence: CASSGRVPSTEAFF.

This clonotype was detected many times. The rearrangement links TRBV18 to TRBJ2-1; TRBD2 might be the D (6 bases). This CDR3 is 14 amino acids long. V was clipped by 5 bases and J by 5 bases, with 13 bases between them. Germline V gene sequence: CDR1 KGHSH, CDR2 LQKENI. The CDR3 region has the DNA TGTGCCAGCTCAACCGAGGGACTTAACAATGAGCAGTTCTTC. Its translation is CASSTEGLNNEQFF.

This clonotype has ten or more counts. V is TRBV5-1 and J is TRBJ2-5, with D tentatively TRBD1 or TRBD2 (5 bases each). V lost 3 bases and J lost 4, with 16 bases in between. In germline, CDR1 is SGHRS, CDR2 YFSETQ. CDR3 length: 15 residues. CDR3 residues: CASSSIPGRGETQYF. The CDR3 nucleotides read TGCGCCAGCAGCTCGATTCCGGGACGGGGAGAGACCCAGTACTTC.

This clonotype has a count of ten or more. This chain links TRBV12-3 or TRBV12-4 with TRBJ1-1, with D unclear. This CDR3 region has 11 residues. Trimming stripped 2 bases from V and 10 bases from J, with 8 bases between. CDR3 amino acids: CASSLRSLAFF. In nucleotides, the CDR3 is TGTGCCAGCAGTTTAAGATCCCTAGCTTTCTTT.

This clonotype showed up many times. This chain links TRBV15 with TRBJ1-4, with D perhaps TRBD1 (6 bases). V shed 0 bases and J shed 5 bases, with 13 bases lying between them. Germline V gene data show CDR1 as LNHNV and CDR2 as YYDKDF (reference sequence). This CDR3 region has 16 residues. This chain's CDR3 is CATSRDRGGFNEKLFF. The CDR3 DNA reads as TGTGCCACCAGCAGAGATCGCGGGGGCTTCAATGAAAAACTGTTTTTT.

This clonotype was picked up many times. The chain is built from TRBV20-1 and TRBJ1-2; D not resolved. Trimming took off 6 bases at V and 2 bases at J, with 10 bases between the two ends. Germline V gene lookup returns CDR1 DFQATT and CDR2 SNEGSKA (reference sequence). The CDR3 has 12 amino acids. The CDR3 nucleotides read TGCAGTGCGATGCAGAGAAACTATGGCTACACCTTC. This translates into CSAMQRNYGYTF.

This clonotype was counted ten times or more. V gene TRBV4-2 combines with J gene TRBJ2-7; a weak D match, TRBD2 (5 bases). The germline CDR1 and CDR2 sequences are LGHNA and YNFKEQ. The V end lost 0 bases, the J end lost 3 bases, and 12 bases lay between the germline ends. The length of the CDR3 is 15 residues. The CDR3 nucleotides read TGTGCCAGCAGCCAAGAATCCGGACTCATCTACGAGCAGTACTTC. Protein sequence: CASSQESGLIYEQYF.

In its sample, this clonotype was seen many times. The CDR3 sequence: CASSLSWGRDEQFF. The DNA of the CDR3 is TGTGCCAGCAGCCTCAGCTGGGGCCGGGATGAGCAGTTCTTC. The J gene is TRBJ2-1, the V gene TRBV6-2 or TRBV6-3; TRBD1 is a possible D gene (5 bases). The V end lost 6 bases, the J end lost 8 bases, and 17 bases lay between the germline ends. Germline V gene lookup returns CDR1 MNHEY and CDR2 SVGEGT. This CDR3 is built from 14 residues.

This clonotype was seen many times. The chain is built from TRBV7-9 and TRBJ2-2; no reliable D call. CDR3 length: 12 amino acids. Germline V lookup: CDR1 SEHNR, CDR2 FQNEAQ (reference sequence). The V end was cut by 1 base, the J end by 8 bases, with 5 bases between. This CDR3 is CASSLEEGELFF. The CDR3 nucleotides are TGTGCCAGCAGCTTAGAAGAAGGGGAGCTGTTTTTT.

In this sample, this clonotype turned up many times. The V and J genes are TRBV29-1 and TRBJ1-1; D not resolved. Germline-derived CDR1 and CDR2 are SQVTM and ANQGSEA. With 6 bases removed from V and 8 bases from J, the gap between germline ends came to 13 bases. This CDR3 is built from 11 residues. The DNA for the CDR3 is TGCAGCGTCGATTTTTCGAGGGAAGCTTTCTTT. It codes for CSVDFSREAFF.

The CDR3 DNA sequence: TGTGCCACCAGTGATTTTAATCTTGGGCAGGGGGGAGAGACCCAGTACTTC. Translation gives CATSDFNLGQGGETQYF. The chain links TRBV24-1 to TRBJ2-5, with a weak D call TRBD1 (7 bases). Per germline, CDR1 KGHDR and CDR2 SFDVKD. This CDR3 has 17 residues. V dropped 1 base and J dropped 4 bases, with 18 bases sitting between them.

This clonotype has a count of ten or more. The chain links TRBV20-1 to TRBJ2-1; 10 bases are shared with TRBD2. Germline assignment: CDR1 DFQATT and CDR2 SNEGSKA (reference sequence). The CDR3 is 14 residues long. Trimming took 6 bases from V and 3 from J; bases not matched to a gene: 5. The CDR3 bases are TGCAGTGCCCAAGCGGGAGGGGGCTACAATGAGCAGTTCTTC. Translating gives CSAQAGGGYNEQFF.